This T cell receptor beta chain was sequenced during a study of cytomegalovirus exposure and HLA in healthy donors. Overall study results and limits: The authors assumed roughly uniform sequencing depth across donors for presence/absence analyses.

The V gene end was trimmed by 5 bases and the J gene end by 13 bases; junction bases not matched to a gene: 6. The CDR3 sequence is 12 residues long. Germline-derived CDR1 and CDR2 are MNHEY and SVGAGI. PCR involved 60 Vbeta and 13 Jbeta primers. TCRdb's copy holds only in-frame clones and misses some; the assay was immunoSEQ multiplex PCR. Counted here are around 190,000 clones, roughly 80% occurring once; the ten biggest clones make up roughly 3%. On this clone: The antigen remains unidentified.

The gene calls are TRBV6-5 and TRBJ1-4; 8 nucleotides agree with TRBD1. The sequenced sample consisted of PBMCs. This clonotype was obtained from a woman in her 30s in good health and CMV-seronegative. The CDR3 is CASSQAQGALFF. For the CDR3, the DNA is TGTGCCAGCAGTCAAGCCCAGGGGGCACTGTTTTTT.